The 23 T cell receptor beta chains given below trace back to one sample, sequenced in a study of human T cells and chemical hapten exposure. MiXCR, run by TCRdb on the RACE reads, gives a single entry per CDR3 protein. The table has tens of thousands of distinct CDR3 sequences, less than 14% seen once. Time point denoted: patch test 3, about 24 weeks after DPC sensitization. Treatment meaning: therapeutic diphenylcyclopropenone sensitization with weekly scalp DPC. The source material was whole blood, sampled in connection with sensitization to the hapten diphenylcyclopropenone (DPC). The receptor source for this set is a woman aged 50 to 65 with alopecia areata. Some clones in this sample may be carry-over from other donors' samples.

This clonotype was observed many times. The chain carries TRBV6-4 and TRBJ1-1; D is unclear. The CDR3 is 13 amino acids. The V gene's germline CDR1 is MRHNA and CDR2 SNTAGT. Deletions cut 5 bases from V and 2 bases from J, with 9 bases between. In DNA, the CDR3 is TGTGCCAGCAGTCTAGTCCACAACACTGAAGCTTTCTTT. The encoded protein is CASSLVHNTEAFF.

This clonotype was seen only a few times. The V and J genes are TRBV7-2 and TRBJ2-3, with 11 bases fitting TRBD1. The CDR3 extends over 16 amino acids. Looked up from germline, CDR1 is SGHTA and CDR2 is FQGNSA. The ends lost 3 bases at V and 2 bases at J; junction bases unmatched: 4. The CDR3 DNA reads TGTGCCAGCAGCTTCAGGACAGGGGGCTACACAGATACGCAGTATTTT. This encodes CASSFRTGGYTDTQYF. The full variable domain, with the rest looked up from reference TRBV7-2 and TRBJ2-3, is GAGVSQSPSNKVTEKGKDVELRCDPISGHTALYWYRQSLGQGLEFLIYFQGNSAPDKSGLPSDRFSAERTGGSVSTLTIQRTQQEDSAVYLCASSFRTGGYTDTQYFGPGTRLTVL.

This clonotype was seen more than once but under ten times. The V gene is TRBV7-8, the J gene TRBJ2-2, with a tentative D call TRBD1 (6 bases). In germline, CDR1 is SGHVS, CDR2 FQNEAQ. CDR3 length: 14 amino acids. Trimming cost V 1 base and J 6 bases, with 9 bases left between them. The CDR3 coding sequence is TGTGCCAGCAGCTTAGACAGGGCTGCCGGGGAGCTGTTTTTT. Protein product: CASSLDRAAGELFF. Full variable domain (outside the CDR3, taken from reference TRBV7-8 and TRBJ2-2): GAGVSQSPRYKVAKRGQDVALRCDPISGHVSLFWYQQALGQGPEFLTYFQNEAQLDKSGLPSDRFFAERPEGSVSTLKIQRTQQEDSAVYLCASSLDRAAGELFFGEGSRLTVL.

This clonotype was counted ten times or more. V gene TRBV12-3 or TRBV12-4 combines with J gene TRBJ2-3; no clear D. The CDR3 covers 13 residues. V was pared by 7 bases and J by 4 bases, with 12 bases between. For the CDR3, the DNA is TGTGCCAGCACCGGTGGGGTGCCAGATACGCAGTATTTT. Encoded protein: CASTGGVPDTQYF.

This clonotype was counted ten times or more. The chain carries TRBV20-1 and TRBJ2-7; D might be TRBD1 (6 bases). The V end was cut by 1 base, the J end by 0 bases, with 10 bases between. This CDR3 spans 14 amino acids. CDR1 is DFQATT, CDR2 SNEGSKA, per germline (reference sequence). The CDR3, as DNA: TGCAGTGCTAGAGGACAGGTCTCCTCCTACGAGCAGTACTTC. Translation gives CSARGQVSSYEQYF.

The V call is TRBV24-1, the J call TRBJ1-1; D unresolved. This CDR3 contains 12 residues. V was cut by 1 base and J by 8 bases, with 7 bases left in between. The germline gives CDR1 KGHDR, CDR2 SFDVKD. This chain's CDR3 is CATSDLLGEAFF. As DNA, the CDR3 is TGTGCCACCAGTGATTTATTGGGGGAAGCTTTCTTT.

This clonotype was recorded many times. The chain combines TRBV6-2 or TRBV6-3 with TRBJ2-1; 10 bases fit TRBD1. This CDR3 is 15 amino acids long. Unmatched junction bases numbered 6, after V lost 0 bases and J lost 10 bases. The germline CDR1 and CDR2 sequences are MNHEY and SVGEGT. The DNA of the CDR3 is TGTGCCAGCAGTTACTCGGGGACAGGGGCCCCGGAGCAGTTCTTC. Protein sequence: CASSYSGTGAPEQFF.

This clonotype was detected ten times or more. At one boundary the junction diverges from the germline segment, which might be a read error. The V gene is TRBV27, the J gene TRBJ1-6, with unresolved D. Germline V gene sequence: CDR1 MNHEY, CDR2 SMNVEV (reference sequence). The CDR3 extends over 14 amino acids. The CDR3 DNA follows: TGTGCCAGCAGCCCCGACTCCGATAATTCACCCCTCCACTTT. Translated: CASSPDSDNSPLHF.

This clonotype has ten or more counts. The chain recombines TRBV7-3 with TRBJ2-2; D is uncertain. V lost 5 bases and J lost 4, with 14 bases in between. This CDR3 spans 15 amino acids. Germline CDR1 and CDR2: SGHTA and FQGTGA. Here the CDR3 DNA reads TGTGCCAGCAGCCCTTTACAAGGGCGCACCGGGGAGCTGTTTTTT. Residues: CASSPLQGRTGELFF.

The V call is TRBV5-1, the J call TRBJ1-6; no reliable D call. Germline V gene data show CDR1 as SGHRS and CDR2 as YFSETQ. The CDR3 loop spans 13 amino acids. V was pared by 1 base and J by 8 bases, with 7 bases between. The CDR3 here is CASSLMVDSPLHF. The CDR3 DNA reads TGCGCCAGCAGCTTGATGGTTGATTCACCCCTCCACTTT. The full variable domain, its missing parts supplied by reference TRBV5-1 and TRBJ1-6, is KAGVTQTPRYLIKTRGQQVTLSCSPISGHRSVSWYQQTPGQGLQFLFEYFSETQRNKGNFPGRFSGRQFSNSRSEMNVSTLELGDSALYLCASSLMVDSPLHFGNGTRLTVT.

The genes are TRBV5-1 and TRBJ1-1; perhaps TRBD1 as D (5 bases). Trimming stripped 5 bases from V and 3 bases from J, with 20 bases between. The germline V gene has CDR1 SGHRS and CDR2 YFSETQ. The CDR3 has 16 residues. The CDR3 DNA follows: TGCGCCAGCAGTTCGGGCCTGGAAACGGGGCACACTGAAGCTTTCTTT. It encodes CASSSGLETGHTEAFF.

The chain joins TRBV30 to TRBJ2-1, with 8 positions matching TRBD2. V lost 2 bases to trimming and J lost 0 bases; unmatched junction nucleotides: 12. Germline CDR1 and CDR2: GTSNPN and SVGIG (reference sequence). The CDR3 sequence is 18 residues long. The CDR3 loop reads CAWSSIAGRKRSYNEQFF. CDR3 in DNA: TGTGCCTGGAGTTCTATAGCGGGAAGGAAGCGCTCCTACAATGAGCAGTTCTTC.

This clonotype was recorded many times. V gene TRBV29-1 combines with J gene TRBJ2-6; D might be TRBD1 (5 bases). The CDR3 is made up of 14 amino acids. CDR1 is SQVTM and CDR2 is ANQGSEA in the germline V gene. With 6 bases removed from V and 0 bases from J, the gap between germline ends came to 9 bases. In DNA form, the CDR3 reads TGCAGCGTCAGGGTACGCTCTGGGGCCAACGTCCTGACTTTC. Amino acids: CSVRVRSGANVLTF.

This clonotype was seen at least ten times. CDR3 residues: CASGSAATMRQFF. CDR3 DNA: TGTGCCAGCGGGAGCGCTGCTACAATGAGGCAGTTCTTC. The V and J genes are TRBV28 and TRBJ2-1, with D perhaps TRBD2 (5 bases). The V and J ends lost 8 bases and 12 bases respectively, with 20 bases between them. CDR1 MDHEN and CDR2 SYDVKM come from the germline V gene. The CDR3 has 13 amino acids.

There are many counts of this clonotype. The CDR3 region is CASSLGREQDTQYF. The DNA for the CDR3 is TGCGCCAGCAGCTTGGGGCGGGAGCAAGATACGCAGTATTTT. The chain joins TRBV5-1 to TRBJ2-3, with 7 nucleotides matching TRBD2. The CDR3 has 14 residues. The germline gives CDR1 SGHRS, CDR2 YFSETQ. V trimming: 0 bases; J trimming: 5 bases; junction bases outside the gene matches: 3.

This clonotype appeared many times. CDR3 nucleotide sequence: TGTGCCAGTAGTATAAGAGGGGGCGGTAACTATGGCTACACCTTC. This sequence encodes CASSIRGGGNYGYTF. J is TRBJ1-2 and V is TRBV19, with 7 bases that match TRBD1. Trimming at V came to 2 bases and at J to 1 base, leaving 4 bases not matched to a gene. Germline V gives CDR1 LNHDA, CDR2 SQIVND (reference sequence). CDR3 length: 15 residues.

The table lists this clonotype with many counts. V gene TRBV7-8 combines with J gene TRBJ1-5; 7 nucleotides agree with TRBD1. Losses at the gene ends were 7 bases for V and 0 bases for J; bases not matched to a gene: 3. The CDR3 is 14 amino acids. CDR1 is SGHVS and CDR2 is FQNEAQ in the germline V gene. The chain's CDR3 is CASTRDSSNQPQHF. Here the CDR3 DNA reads TGTGCCAGCACCCGGGACAGTAGCAATCAGCCCCAGCATTTT.

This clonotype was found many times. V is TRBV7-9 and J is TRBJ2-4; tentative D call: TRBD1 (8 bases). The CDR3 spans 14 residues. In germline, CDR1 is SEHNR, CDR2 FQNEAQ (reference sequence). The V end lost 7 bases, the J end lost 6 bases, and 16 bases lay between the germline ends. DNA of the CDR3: TGTGCCAGCACCACTACAGGGGGGGCAAACATTCAGTACTTC. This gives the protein CASTTTGGANIQYF.

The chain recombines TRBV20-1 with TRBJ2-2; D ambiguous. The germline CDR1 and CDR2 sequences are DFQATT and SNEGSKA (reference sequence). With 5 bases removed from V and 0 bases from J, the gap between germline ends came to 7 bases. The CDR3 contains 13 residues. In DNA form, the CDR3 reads TGCAGTGCTGTATACGCGAACACCGGGGAGCTGTTTTTT. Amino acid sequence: CSAVYANTGELFF.

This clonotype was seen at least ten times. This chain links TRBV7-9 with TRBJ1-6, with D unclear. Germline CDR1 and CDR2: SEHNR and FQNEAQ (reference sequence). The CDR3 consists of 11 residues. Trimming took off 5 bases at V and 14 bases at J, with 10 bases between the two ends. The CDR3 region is CASSTDRTLHF. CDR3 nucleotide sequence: TGTGCCAGCAGCACCGATAGAACCCTCCACTTT. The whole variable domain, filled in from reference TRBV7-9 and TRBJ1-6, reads DTGVSQNPRHKITKRGQNVTFRCDPISEHNRLYWYRQTLGQGPEFLTYFQNEAQLEKSRLLSDRFSAERPKGSFSTLEIQRTEQGDSAMYLCASSTDRTLHFGNGTRLTVT.

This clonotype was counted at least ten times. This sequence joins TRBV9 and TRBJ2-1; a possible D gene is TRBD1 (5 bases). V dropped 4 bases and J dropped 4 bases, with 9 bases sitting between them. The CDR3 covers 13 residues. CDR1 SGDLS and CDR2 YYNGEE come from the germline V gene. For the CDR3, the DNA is TGTGCCAGCAGCTTGACAGTTTACAATGAGCAGTTCTTC. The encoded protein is CASSLTVYNEQFF.

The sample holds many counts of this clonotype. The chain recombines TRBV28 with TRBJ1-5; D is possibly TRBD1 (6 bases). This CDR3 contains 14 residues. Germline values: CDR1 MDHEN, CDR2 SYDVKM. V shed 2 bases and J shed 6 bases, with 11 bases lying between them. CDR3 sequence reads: CASSLIQGSQPQHF. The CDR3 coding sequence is TGTGCCAGCAGTTTAATCCAGGGGTCTCAGCCCCAGCATTTT.

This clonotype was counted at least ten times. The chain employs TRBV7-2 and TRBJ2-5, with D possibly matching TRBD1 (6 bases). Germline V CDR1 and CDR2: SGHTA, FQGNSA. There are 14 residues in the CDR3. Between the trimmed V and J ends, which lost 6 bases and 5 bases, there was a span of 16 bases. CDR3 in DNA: TGTGCCAGCAGTTCCTCGACAGGCCGGGAGACCCAGTACTTC. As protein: CASSSSTGRETQYF. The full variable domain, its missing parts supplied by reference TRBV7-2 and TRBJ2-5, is GAGVSQSPSNKVTEKGKDVELRCDPISGHTALYWYRQSLGQGLEFLIYFQGNSAPDKSGLPSDRFSAERTGGSVSTLTIQRTQQEDSAVYLCASSSSTGRETQYFGPGTRLLVL.